Sequencing of this TCR beta chain was carried out in a study of shared clonotypes between healthy human individuals. At the level of the study: Each donor's CD4 naive and CD4 memory cells filled three plates apiece, CD8 naive two, and CD8 memory one. The study, taken as a whole, reports: At large depth, rarefaction still showed sorted-subset sequencing to be incomplete. Generally, naive subsets came out with larger estimated richness than memory subsets.

The ends were cut back, 4 bases at V and 7 bases at J, with 14 bases in the middle. The CDR3 is made up of 14 amino acids. The germline V gene encodes CDR1 SGHDN and CDR2 FVKESK. A few counts support this clone. As yet, its antigen is unknown. CD45RA+ naive and CD45RA-negative memory subsets were separated from CD4+ cells. The protocol was immunoSEQ multiplex PCR, while the TCRdb copy is restricted to in-frame clones and leaves out a portion. This table holds over a million clones, more than 75% found once. Sequencing used memory CD4+ T cells from PBMCs. The subset was: CD45RA-negative fraction. The chain recombines TRBV14 with TRBJ1-3; D not resolved. This TCR was sampled from a man younger than 30 in good health. Some clones in this sample may be carry-over from other donors' samples. CDR3 region: CASSPYLGVNTIYF. DNA for the CDR3: TGTGCCAGCAGCCCTTACCTGGGAGTGAACACCATATATTTT.